This entry lists 23 T cell receptor beta chains sequenced from one sample in a study of blood T cell repertoires in COVID-19. Sequencing was performed with immunoSEQ multiplex PCR; in TCRdb, only in-frame clones are kept and a portion is missing. The table records tens of thousands of clones, 80% to 90% of them present only once. Sequencing was performed on peripheral blood. The source is a woman of 80 years or more with active or convalescent COVID-19.

V gene TRBV24-1 combines with J gene TRBJ2-3; D is possibly TRBD2 (5 bases). Per the germline V gene, CDR1 is KGHDR and CDR2 is SFDVKD. V was cut by 4 bases and J by 2 bases, with 15 bases left in between. CDR3 size: 16 residues. The DNA of the CDR3 is TGTGCCACCAGTGACCACCGACGGGGATACACAGATACGCAGTATTTT. It is translated as CATSDHRRGYTDTQYF.

The chain is built from TRBV27 and TRBJ1-5, with a possible D match to TRBD1 (5 bases). CDR3 size: 14 residues. V shed 8 bases and J shed 5 bases, with 16 bases lying between them. Germline CDR1 reads MNHEY; CDR2 reads SMNVEV (reference sequence). In nucleotides, the CDR3 is TGTGCCAGCCCGTTAGCGGACACGCATCAGCCCCAGCATTTT. This codes for CASPLADTHQPQHF.

The chain carries TRBV6-2 or TRBV6-3 and TRBJ2-7; D uncertain. CDR1 is MNHEY, CDR2 SVGEGT, per germline. Trimming took off 3 bases at V and 4 bases at J, with 10 bases between the two ends. The length of the CDR3 is 13 residues. CDR3 residues: CASSYLPGYEQYF. The CDR3 DNA reads as TGTGCCAGCAGTTATCTTCCCGGGTACGAGCAGTACTTC.

The chain couples TRBV5-4 to TRBJ2-7, with D unresolved. The V gene lost 3 bases and the J gene lost 2 bases, with 18 bases spanning the gap. The CDR3 sequence is 16 residues long. From germline, CDR1 is SGHNT and CDR2 YYREEE (reference sequence). The CDR3 spells CASSSPADKGTYEQYF. CDR3 bases: TGTGCCAGCAGCTCGCCAGCCGACAAAGGAACCTACGAGCAGTACTTC.

The chain employs TRBV5-1 and TRBJ1-1; no clear D gene. This CDR3 spans 15 amino acids. The V end was cut by 0 bases, the J end by 4 bases, with 13 bases between. Germline CDR1 is SGHRS and CDR2 is YFSETQ. The CDR3 loop reads CASSLAGQASTEAFF. CDR3 sequence (DNA): TGCGCCAGCAGCTTGGCCGGTCAGGCGAGCACTGAAGCTTTCTTT.

The genes are TRBV6-1 and TRBJ2-1, with TRBD1 matching over 7 bases. The length of the CDR3 is 16 residues. Germline CDR1 and CDR2: MNHNS and SASEGT. Trimming took 3 bases from V and 2 from J; bases not matched to a gene: 7. CDR3 coding DNA: TGTGCCAGCAGTGACTTCGGACAGGAACCCTACAATGAGCAGTTCTTC. Translated, it gives CASSDFGQEPYNEQFF.

The chain carries TRBV19 and TRBJ2-7; 10 bases match TRBD1. This CDR3 region has 13 residues. J was trimmed by 3 bases and V by 6 bases; bases with no gene match: 2. Germline CDR1 reads LNHDA; CDR2 reads SQIVND (reference sequence). The CDR3 sequence is CASRGTGVYEQYF. Written as DNA, the CDR3 is TGTGCCAGTAGGGGGACAGGGGTCTACGAGCAGTACTTC.

The chain has TRBV5-1 and TRBJ2-5; D is uncertain. CDR1 and CDR2 (germline): SGHRS, YFSETQ. V lost 0 bases and J 0 bases, leaving 3 bases between the germline ends. This CDR3 is 13 amino acids long. The CDR3 here is CASSLDNQETQYF. Here the CDR3 DNA reads TGCGCCAGCAGCTTGGACAACCAAGAGACCCAGTACTTC.

This clone was seen a few times. The chain employs TRBV7-8 and TRBJ2-3, with 9 bases aligning to TRBD2. Germline loops: CDR1 SGHVS, CDR2 FQNEAQ. This CDR3 is 14 amino acids long. J lost 5 bases, V lost 5 bases, and 5 bases had no gene match. The CDR3 DNA reads TGTGCCAGCAGCCGCGGGGGGGCCATAGATACGCAGTATTTT. It codes for CASSRGGAIDTQYF.

The chain employs TRBV24-1 and TRBJ1-2; D is uncertain. The V and J ends lost 2 bases and 3 bases respectively, with 6 bases between them. Germline CDR1 is KGHDR and CDR2 is SFDVKD. The CDR3 length is 13 residues. DNA for the CDR3: TGTGCCACCAGTGATTCCACGGACTATGGCTACACCTTC. Amino acids: CATSDSTDYGYTF.

This chain links TRBV7-9 with TRBJ2-7; TRBD2 matches 10 bases. This CDR3 has 16 amino acids. CDR1 and CDR2 from the germline V gene are SEHNR and FQNEAQ (reference sequence). V lost 3 bases to trimming and J lost 7 bases; unmatched junction nucleotides: 12. This CDR3 is CASSFVRASGSWEQYF. CDR3 DNA: TGTGCCAGCAGCTTCGTTCGGGCTAGCGGGAGTTGGGAGCAGTACTTC. The whole variable domain, filled in from reference TRBV7-9 and TRBJ2-7, reads DTGVSQNPRHKITKRGQNVTFRCDPISEHNRLYWYRQTLGQGPEFLTYFQNEAQLEKSRLLSDRFSAERPKGSFSTLEIQRTEQGDSAMYLCASSFVRASGSWEQYFGPGTRLTVT.

This chain joins TRBV19 and TRBJ1-6; 9 bases are shared with TRBD1. V lost 4 bases to trimming and J lost 7 bases; unmatched junction nucleotides: 8. The CDR3 covers 16 residues. Germline V gene data show CDR1 as LNHDA and CDR2 as SQIVND (reference sequence). Written as DNA, the CDR3 is TGTGCCAGTAGTACCTTCTCCGGGACAGGGAATTCACCCCTCCACTTT. Translating gives CASSTFSGTGNSPLHF.

This clone came up once. The V and J genes are TRBV5-5 and TRBJ1-3; maybe TRBD1 (5 bases). Germline assignment: CDR1 SGHKS and CDR2 YYEKEE (reference sequence). The CDR3 sequence is 17 residues long. With 5 bases removed from V and 3 bases from J, the gap between germline ends came to 21 bases. The CDR3, as DNA: TGTGCCAGCAGGGGGCCGACACAAGTGTTTGGTGGAAACACCATATATTTT. The encoded protein is CASRGPTQVFGGNTIYF.

The J gene is TRBJ2-1, the V gene TRBV7-2, with 10 bases identical to TRBD2. CDR1 is SGHTA and CDR2 is FQGNSA in the germline V gene. This CDR3 has 15 residues. The trim removed 3 bases at V and 7 bases at J, leaving 6 bases unmatched. This CDR3 is CASSFVAGGINEQFF. CDR3 bases: TGTGCCAGCAGCTTTGTAGCGGGAGGAATTAATGAGCAGTTCTTC.

This chain joins TRBV19 and TRBJ2-1; 13 bases line up with TRBD2. Unmatched junction bases numbered 13, after V lost 5 bases and J lost 15 bases. The CDR3 covers 15 residues. CDR1 and CDR2 (germline): LNHDA, SQIVND (reference sequence). CDR3 amino acids: CASSSRRGLAGDRFF. The CDR3 region has the DNA TGTGCCAGTAGTTCAAGAAGAGGACTAGCGGGAGATCGGTTCTTC.

The chain employs TRBV9 and TRBJ2-3; the D gene is possibly TRBD2 (6 bases). Germline CDR1 and CDR2: SGDLS and YYNGEE. The CDR3 totals 15 residues. The V and J ends lost 0 bases and 4 bases respectively, with 12 bases between them. CDR3 bases: TGTGCCAGCAGCGTAGGACTAGGAAGATCAGATACGCAGTATTTT. It encodes CASSVGLGRSDTQYF.

This clone showed up just once. The chain recombines TRBV5-1 with TRBJ2-1; 7 bases agree with TRBD1. Trimming at V came to 4 bases and at J to 2 bases, leaving 6 bases not matched to a gene. The CDR3 length is 15 residues. Germline assignment: CDR1 SGHRS and CDR2 YFSETQ. The DNA for the CDR3 is TGCGCCAGCAGCCCAGGGGGTTGGACCTACAATGAGCAGTTCTTC. Translating it yields CASSPGGWTYNEQFF. Based on the CDR3 plus reference TRBV5-1 and TRBJ2-1, the full variable domain is KAGVTQTPRYLIKTRGQQVTLSCSPISGHRSVSWYQQTPGQGLQFLFEYFSETQRNKGNFPGRFSGRQFSNSRSEMNVSTLELGDSALYLCASSPGGWTYNEQFFGPGTRLTVL.

The genes are TRBV28 and TRBJ1-5, with D possibly TRBD1 on 6 matching bases. Deletions cut 6 bases from V and 6 bases from J, with 9 bases between. CDR3 length: 12 amino acids. Germline loops: CDR1 MDHEN, CDR2 SYDVKM. CDR3 residues: CASSNRVQPQHF. The DNA for the CDR3 is TGTGCCAGCAGCAACAGGGTTCAGCCCCAGCATTTT.

The chain is built from TRBV6-6 and TRBJ1-6; no firm D call. Germline lookup yields CDR1 MNHNY and CDR2 SVGAGI (reference sequence). CDR3 length equals 12 residues. V lost 6 bases and J lost 9, with 9 bases in between. In DNA, the CDR3 is TGTGCCAGCAGCGGCGGCACTTCACCCCTCCACTTT. It translates to CASSGGTSPLHF.

The J gene is TRBJ1-4, the V gene TRBV5-6; the match to TRBD1 covers 7 bases. Germline V lookup: CDR1 SGHDT, CDR2 YYEEEE. The ends lost 1 base at V and 3 bases at J; junction bases unmatched: 6. The length of the CDR3 is 16 residues. The DNA for the CDR3 is TGTGCCAGCAGCTTGAGTACGGACAGGCCTAATGAAAAACTGTTTTTT. Its protein is CASSLSTDRPNEKLFF.

This clone is a singleton in its sample. The rearrangement joins TRBV20-1 to TRBJ2-7; possibly TRBD2 for D (6 bases). Germline CDR1 DFQATT, CDR2 SNEGSKA (reference sequence). V lost 3 bases and J 2 bases, leaving 14 bases between the germline ends. There are 14 residues in the CDR3. The CDR3 protein is CSASIPGRTYEQYF. DNA of the CDR3: TGCAGTGCTAGTATACCCGGGAGAACCTACGAGCAGTACTTC.

This clone was seen once. The chain uses TRBV19 and TRBJ2-4, with D hard to call. The ends were cut back, 3 bases at V and 15 bases at J, with 15 bases in the middle. Germline lookup yields CDR1 LNHDA and CDR2 SQIVND (reference sequence). The CDR3 totals 12 residues. The CDR3 DNA sequence: TGTGCCAGTAGTATTCCAGGCAGAGTGGGGTACTTC. Its translation is CASSIPGRVGYF.

The chain recombines TRBV14 with TRBJ1-1; TRBD1 matches at 8 bases. The CDR3 extends over 16 amino acids. V lost 0 bases to trimming and J lost 5 bases; unmatched junction nucleotides: 8. CDR1 SGHDN and CDR2 FVKESK come from the germline V gene. The CDR3, as DNA: TGTGCCAGCAGCCAAGATTCAGGGGGCGGTTATACTGAAGCTTTCTTT. Translated: CASSQDSGGGYTEAFF.